The entry below describes one TCR beta chain. What it binds is unknown. What was amplified from RNA transcripts were TCR beta CDR3 regions. A set of HTBI primers served as the primers for a first-round RT-PCR of the TCR CDR3. TCRdb reanalysed the multiplex PCR reads using MiXCR and keeps one entry per CDR3 protein. The repertoire consists of around 700,000 distinct CDR3 sequences, with under 45% occurring once and the leading ten covering around 31%. Germline V CDR1 and CDR2: DFQATT, SNEGSKA (reference sequence). V was clipped by 3 bases and J by 10 bases; unmatched bases: 12. CDR3 length: 15 residues. This record comes from a study of T cells in Graves' hyperthyroidism and ophthalmopathy. The study, taken as a whole, reports: Ophthalmopathy prediction by the model preceded onset by a median about 6 months.

Participants, patients aged 18 to 65, had newly diagnosed hyperthyroidism with a duration under 2 months. Fresh peripheral blood, 10 ml, yielded the PBMCs. Sequenced sample: blood. This clonotype originated in a woman aged 35 to 49 with Graves' hyperthyroidism. V and J are TRBV20-1 and TRBJ1-6, with 7 bases matching TRBD1. CDR3 in DNA: TGCAGTGCTAGTCCCATCGGACAGGAGAGATCACCCCTCCACTTT. Translating it yields CSASPIGQERSPLHF.